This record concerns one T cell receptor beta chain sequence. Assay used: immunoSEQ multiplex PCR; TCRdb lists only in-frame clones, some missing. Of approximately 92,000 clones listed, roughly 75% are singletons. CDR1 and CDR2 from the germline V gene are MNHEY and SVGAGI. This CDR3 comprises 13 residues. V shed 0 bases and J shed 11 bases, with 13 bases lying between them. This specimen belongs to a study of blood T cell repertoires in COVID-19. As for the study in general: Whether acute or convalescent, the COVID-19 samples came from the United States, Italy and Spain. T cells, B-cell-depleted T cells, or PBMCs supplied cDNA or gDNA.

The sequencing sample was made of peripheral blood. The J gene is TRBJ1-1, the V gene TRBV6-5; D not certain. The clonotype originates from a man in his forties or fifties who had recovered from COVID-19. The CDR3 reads CASSYSGWTSAFF. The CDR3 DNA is TGTGCCAGCAGTTACTCAGGGTGGACTTCGGCTTTCTTT.